One sample yielded the 27 T cell receptor beta chains listed below, sequenced in a study of T cells expressing NK-cell markers. TCRdb re-called the 5' RACE reads, yielding one record per CDR3 amino acid sequence without DNA. The sample has some 390,000 distinct CDR3 sequences; the top ten hold approximately 11%. The material sequenced was blood T cells: a sorted CD56 or NKG2C T cell subset, CD4+ or CD8+ T cells, or bulk PBMC T cells (not recorded which). The receptor set was obtained from a woman aged 50 to 60 in good health.

The V call is TRBV12-3 or TRBV12-4, the J call TRBJ2-7. CDR3 size: 17 residues. The CDR3 protein is CASSPSRFNLSSYEQYF.

The chain couples TRBV5-1 to TRBJ2-5. There are 13 residues in the CDR3. CDR1 is SGHRS and CDR2 is YFSETQ in the germline V gene. CDR3 sequence: CASRLRVQETQYF.

The V gene is TRBV20-1, the J gene TRBJ2-5; TCRdb lists TRBD2, though no DNA is available to test this call. Germline CDR1 and CDR2: DFQATT and SNEGSKA (reference sequence). CDR3 length equals 12 residues. CDR3 protein: CSAPTSAETQYF.

The V gene is TRBV24-1, the J gene TRBJ2-2. Per germline, CDR1 KGHDR and CDR2 SFDVKD. This CDR3 has 11 residues. CDR3 protein: CATSGPRELFF.

The chain joins TRBV20-1 to TRBJ1-1; TCRdb indicates TRBD1, and absent DNA this call remains unverified. The CDR3 runs to 14 residues. The germline CDR1 and CDR2 sequences are DFQATT and SNEGSKA (reference sequence). The CDR3 region is CSARVPGVPTEAFF.

This chain joins TRBV7-2 and TRBJ2-5. The CDR3 extends over 13 amino acids. Germline-derived CDR1 and CDR2 are SGHTA and FQGNSA. The CDR3: CASSLEVRGTQYF.

The gene calls are TRBV20-1 and TRBJ2-1; TCRdb picks TRBD1, but there is no DNA to check that call. This CDR3 is 14 amino acids long. Germline CDR1 reads DFQATT; CDR2 reads SNEGSKA (reference sequence). The CDR3 is CSASPPTHYNEQFF.

This rearrangement joins TRBV4-1 to TRBJ2-7; TCRdb lists TRBD1, though no DNA is available to test this call. CDR3 length: 17 amino acids. Germline values: CDR1 MGHRA, CDR2 YSYEKL. The CDR3 loop reads CASSQRTGGHDGREQYF.

The chain combines TRBV7-9 with TRBJ2-1; no DNA is available, so the TRBD2 call from TCRdb remains unchecked. The CDR3 covers 17 residues. Germline CDR1 is SEHNR and CDR2 is FQNEAQ (reference sequence). The CDR3 loop reads CASSLGSLAGSLREQFF.

The rearrangement links TRBV7-9 to TRBJ2-7. Germline lookup yields CDR1 SEHNR and CDR2 FQNEAQ (reference sequence). The length of the CDR3 is 14 residues. This chain's CDR3 is CASSLNSYSYEQYF. The whole variable domain, remainder taken from reference TRBV7-9 and TRBJ2-7, is DTGVSQNPRHKITKRGQNVTFRCDPISEHNRLYWYRQTLGQGPEFLTYFQNEAQLEKSRLLSDRFSAERPKGSFSTLEIQRTEQGDSAMYLCASSLNSYSYEQYFGPGTRLTVT.

V gene TRBV5-1 combines with J gene TRBJ2-1; TCRdb calls TRBD1, which cannot be checked without DNA. Per germline, CDR1 SGHRS and CDR2 YFSETQ. This CDR3 comprises 15 residues. CDR3 sequence: CASDETGGRGSEQFF.

CDR3 protein: CASSPTGKSNQPQHF. The chain is built from TRBV6-2 or TRBV6-3 and TRBJ1-5; TCRdb reports TRBD1, a call that lacks DNA to check it against. Germline V lookup: CDR1 MNHEY, CDR2 SVGEGT. The CDR3 has 15 residues.

CDR3 sequence reads: CASSELGAGTEAFF. The V gene is TRBV25-1, the J gene TRBJ1-1; with no DNA, the TCRdb D assignment of TRBD1 cannot be verified. The CDR3 loop spans 14 amino acids. Germline CDR1 and CDR2: MGHDK and SYGVNS. Full variable domain (missing parts from reference TRBV25-1 and TRBJ1-1): EADIYQTPRYLVIGTGKKITLECSQTMGHDKMYWYQQDPGMELHLIHYSYGVNSTEKGDLSSESTVSRIRTEHFPLTLESARPSHTSQYLCASSELGAGTEAFFGQGTRLTVV.

The chain is built from TRBV24-1 and TRBJ2-3; the TRBD1 assignment by TCRdb is unverifiable without DNA. From germline, CDR1 is KGHDR and CDR2 SFDVKD. The CDR3 length is 14 residues. CDR3 sequence reads: CATGPQGATDTQYF.

The rearrangement links TRBV20-1 to TRBJ2-7; TCRdb picks TRBD2, but there is no DNA to check that call. This CDR3 region has 14 residues. Germline CDR1 DFQATT, CDR2 SNEGSKA (reference sequence). Here the CDR3 reads CSALHYASGDEQYF.

This rearrangement joins TRBV24-1 to TRBJ1-5; the D call of TRBD1 rests on TCRdb alone, since no DNA is present to check it. The CDR3 loop spans 16 amino acids. CDR1 and CDR2 from the germline V gene are KGHDR and SFDVKD. The CDR3 here is CATSDWRGLGNQPQHF.

The CDR3 loop is CASSEPSGRPNEQFF. The chain is built from TRBV6-1 and TRBJ2-1; the TCRdb D gene call, TRBD2, has no DNA to confirm it. The CDR3 spans 15 residues. CDR1 and CDR2 (germline): MNHNS, SASEGT.

The chain joins TRBV19 to TRBJ2-1; TCRdb's D call, TRBD1, is unchecked because there is no DNA. The CDR3 spans 14 residues. The germline V gene has CDR1 LNHDA and CDR2 SQIVND (reference sequence). This chain's CDR3 is CASSVDHGTGKQFF.

The chain carries TRBV24-1 and TRBJ2-1. The germline gives CDR1 KGHDR, CDR2 SFDVKD. This CDR3 has 12 amino acids. CDR3 residues: CATSLNNNEQFF.

The V call is TRBV19, the J call TRBJ2-2; TCRdb indicates TRBD2, and absent DNA this call remains unverified. The CDR3 length is 16 residues. Germline V CDR1 and CDR2: LNHDA, SQIVND (reference sequence). The CDR3 sequence is CASSRWTGRDTGELFF.

The chain links TRBV12-3 or TRBV12-4 to TRBJ2-3; the TCRdb D gene call, TRBD2, has no DNA to confirm it. CDR3 size: 15 residues. The CDR3 sequence: CASLPGTSGTATQYF.

V usage is TRBV12-3 or TRBV12-4 and J usage is TRBJ1-1; the D gene TCRdb calls, TRBD1, cannot be checked with no DNA. There are 16 residues in the CDR3. The CDR3 sequence is CASSPGQGVLNTEAFF.

The CDR3 sequence is CASSLGAGSQETQYF. The V gene is TRBV11-2, the J gene TRBJ2-5; TCRdb calls TRBD1, which cannot be checked without DNA. Germline CDR1 SGHAT, CDR2 FQNNGV. The CDR3 consists of 15 residues.

The CDR3: CASWMGYNEQFF. This chain connects TRBV5-1 to TRBJ2-1. CDR1 and CDR2 from the germline V gene are SGHRS and YFSETQ. The CDR3 is 12 amino acids.

This chain joins TRBV2 and TRBJ2-3; TCRdb's D call of TRBD2 is untestable without DNA. There are 16 residues in the CDR3. Germline lookup yields CDR1 SNHLY and CDR2 FYNNEI. The CDR3 is CASSQNSGRAGDTQYF.

The chain carries TRBV15 and TRBJ2-7; the TCRdb call, TRBD1, lacks DNA for checking. The CDR3 loop spans 15 amino acids. Germline V gene lookup returns CDR1 LNHNV and CDR2 YYDKDF (reference sequence). Here the CDR3 reads CATSRATAGRDEQYF.

Here the CDR3 reads CASSLRTSGPGDTQYF. The rearrangement uses TRBV5-1 and TRBJ2-3; lacking DNA, the TRBD2 call made by TCRdb goes unchecked. CDR1 and CDR2 from the germline V gene are SGHRS and YFSETQ. CDR3 length: 16 amino acids.